This TCR beta chain was identified in a study of blood T cells in healthy people across ages. It was with a sample-barcoded 5' primer and a J-beta primer mix that a second PCR of roughly 7 to 12 cycles was run. There were at least 3 million CDR3-containing paired-end reads obtained from each sample. TCRdb re-derived calls from the 5' RACE reads in MiXCR, one entry per CDR3 protein. The sample includes 1.6 million or so distinct CDR3 sequences, about 32% seen only once; the top ten take roughly 10%. Worth noting for this clonotype: Its antigen is not known. A much larger clone lies a single base off, so this may be a read error.

The study's findings and limits: Age brought a roughly linear fall in TCR beta diversity measured per million T cells.

Germline V lookup: CDR1 LGHDT, CDR2 YNNKEL (reference sequence). This CDR3 has 13 amino acids. V gave up 3 bases and J gave up 2 bases, with 6 bases separating them. The TCR comes from a young woman in good health. Sequencing was carried out using blood. The chain is built from TRBV3-1 and TRBJ2-3; unclear D gene. The CDR3 loop is CASSQPVTDTQYF. DNA for the CDR3: TGTGCCAGCAGCCAGCCGGTCACAGATACGCAGTATTTT.